The clone carrying this T cell receptor (beta chain) occurred a few times. The sample comes from a study of shared clonotypes between healthy human individuals. TCRdb's copy holds only in-frame clones and misses some; the assay was immunoSEQ multiplex PCR. The data show some 530,000 clones, over 70% seen once. The CDR3 spans 14 residues. Germline-derived CDR1 and CDR2 are SGHDN and FVKESK. V was clipped by 0 bases and J by 8 bases, with 13 bases between them. This TCR derives from a woman between 35 and 50 years old in good health. Some clones in this sample may be carry-over from other donors' samples. Sequencing input: PBMCs. The V call is TRBV14, the J call TRBJ1-2, with unresolved D. The CDR3 loop reads CASSQDPWARGYTF. CDR3 DNA: TGTGCCAGCAGCCAAGATCCGTGGGCCAGGGGCTACACCTTC. The whole variable domain, remainder taken from reference TRBV14 and TRBJ1-2, is EAGVTQFPSHSVIEKGQTVTLRCDPISGHDNLYWYRRVMGKEIKFLLHFVKESKQDESGMPNNRFLAERTGGTYSTLKVQPAELEDSGVYFCASSQDPWARGYTFGSGTRLTVV.